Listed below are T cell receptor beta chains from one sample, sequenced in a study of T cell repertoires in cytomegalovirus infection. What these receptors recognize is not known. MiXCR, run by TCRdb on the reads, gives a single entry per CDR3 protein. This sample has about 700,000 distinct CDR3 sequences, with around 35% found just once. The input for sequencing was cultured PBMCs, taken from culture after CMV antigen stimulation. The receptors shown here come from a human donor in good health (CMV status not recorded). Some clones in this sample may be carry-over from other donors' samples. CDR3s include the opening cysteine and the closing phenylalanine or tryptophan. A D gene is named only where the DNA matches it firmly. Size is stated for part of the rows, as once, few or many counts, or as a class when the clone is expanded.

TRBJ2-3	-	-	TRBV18	CASSPALLAPTDTQYF	TGTGCCAGCTCACCGGCTCTACTAGCCCCCACAGATACGCAGTATTTT
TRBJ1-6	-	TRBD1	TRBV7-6	CASSPGQANSPLHF	TGTGCCAGCAGCCCGGGACAGGCGAATTCACCCCTCCACTTT
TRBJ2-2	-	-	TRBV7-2	CASSLALLYTGELFF	TGTGCCAGCAGCTTAGCGCTACTATACACCGGGGAGCTGTTTTTT
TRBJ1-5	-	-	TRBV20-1	CSAREVNGNQPQHF	TGCAGTGCTAGAGAGGTCAATGGCAATCAGCCCCAGCATTTT
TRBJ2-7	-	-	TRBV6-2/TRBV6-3	CASSYMGLRRGEQYF	TGTGCCAGCAGTTACATGGGGTTGAGGCGCGGCGAGCAGTACTTC
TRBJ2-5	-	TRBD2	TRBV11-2	CASSPTAGTSGGPRETQYF	TGTGCCAGCAGCCCTACGGCCGGGACTAGCGGGGGGCCTAGAGAGACCCAGTACTTC
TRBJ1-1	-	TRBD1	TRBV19	CASSTGQGVLNTEAFF	TGTGCCAGTAGTACCGGACAGGGGGTTTTGAACACTGAAGCTTTCTTT
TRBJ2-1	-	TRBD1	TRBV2	CASSAQPGQYNEQFF	TGTGCCAGCAGTGCCCAACCGGGACAGTACAATGAGCAGTTCTTC
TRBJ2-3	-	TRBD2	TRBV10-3	CAISGLAGSTDTQYF	TGTGCCATCAGCGGACTAGCGGGGAGCACAGATACGCAGTATTTT
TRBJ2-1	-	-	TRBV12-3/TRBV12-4	CASSHSVQFF	TGTGCCAGCAGCCACAGTGTCCAGTTCTTC
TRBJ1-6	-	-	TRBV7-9	CASSSYSGLSALHF	TGTGCCAGCAGCTCTTATTCGGGCCTTTCGGCCCTCCACTTT
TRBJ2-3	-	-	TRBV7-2	CASSFSPQDTQYF	TGTGCCAGCAGCTTCTCGCCGCAAGATACGCAGTATTTT
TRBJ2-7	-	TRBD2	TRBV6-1	CASSGAWSGGTYEQYF	TGTGCCAGCAGTGGGGCATGGAGCGGGGGTACCTACGAGCAGTACTTC
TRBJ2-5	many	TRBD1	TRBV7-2	CASYPGTGQETQYF	TGTGCCAGCTATCCCGGGACAGGGCAAGAGACCCAGTACTTC
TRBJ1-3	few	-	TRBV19	CASSMWASGNTIYF	TGTGCCAGTAGTATGTGGGCCTCTGGAAACACCATATATTTT
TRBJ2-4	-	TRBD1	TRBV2	CASSGTGNKNIQYF	TGTGCCAGCAGTGGGACAGGGAATAAAAACATTCAGTACTTC
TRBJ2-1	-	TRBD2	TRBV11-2	CASSLAGGVKNEQFF	TGTGCCAGCAGTTTAGCGGGAGGGGTGAAGAATGAGCAGTTCTTC
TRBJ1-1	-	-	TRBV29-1	CSVRHLNTEAFF	TGCAGCGTGAGACACTTGAACACTGAAGCTTTCTTT
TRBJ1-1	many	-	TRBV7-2	CASSFDTNTEAFF	TGTGCCAGCAGCTTTGACACGAACACTGAAGCTTTCTTT
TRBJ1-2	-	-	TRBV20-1	CSPARISNYGYTF	TGTTCCCCCGCGCGAATTTCCAACTATGGCTACACCTTC
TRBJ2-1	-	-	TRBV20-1	CSAHTVLGYNEQFF	TGCAGTGCTCATACGGTGCTGGGGTACAATGAGCAGTTCTTC
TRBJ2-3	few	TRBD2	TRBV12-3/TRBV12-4	CASSSPGTSDTDTQYF	TGTGCCAGCAGTTCTCCCGGGACTAGCGACACAGATACGCAGTATTTT